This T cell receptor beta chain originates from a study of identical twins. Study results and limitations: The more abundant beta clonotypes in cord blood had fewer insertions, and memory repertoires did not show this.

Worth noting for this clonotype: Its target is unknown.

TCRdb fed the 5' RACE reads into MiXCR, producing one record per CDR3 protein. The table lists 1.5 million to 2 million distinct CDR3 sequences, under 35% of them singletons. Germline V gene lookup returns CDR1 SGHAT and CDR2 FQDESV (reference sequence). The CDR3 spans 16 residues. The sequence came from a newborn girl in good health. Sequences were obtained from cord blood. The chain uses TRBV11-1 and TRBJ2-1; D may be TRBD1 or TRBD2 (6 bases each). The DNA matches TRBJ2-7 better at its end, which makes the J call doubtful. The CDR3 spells CASSLGGRDSYNEQYF. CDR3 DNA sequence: TGTGCCAGCAGCTTAGGGGGGCGGGACTCCTACAATGAGCAGTACTTC.